This T cell receptor beta chain was identified in a study of shared clonotypes between healthy human individuals. Study-level findings and limits: Sample collection involved blood only; tissue repertoires are likely different. Shared clonotypes: roughly 5% naive CD4, around 3.5% naive CD8, under 2.5% memory CD4, about 0.41% memory CD8.

Assay runs were performed at deep level. TCRdb's copy holds only in-frame clones and misses some; the assay was immunoSEQ multiplex PCR. The sample includes 950,000 to 1,300,000 clones, around 74% of them seen just once. Trimming left V 1 base short and J 1 base short, with 9 bases between. This CDR3 is built from 15 residues. Germline V gene lookup returns CDR1 SGHVS and CDR2 FQNEAQ. To note about this clone: The antigen is not known.

This chain connects TRBV7-8 to TRBJ2-3, with D maybe TRBD2 (5 bases). This TCR was sampled from a man aged 18-30 years in good health. The sequenced sample was memory CD4+ T cells sorted from blood. The subset here: CD45RA-negative fraction. CDR3 sequence: CASSLGLKGTDTQYF. For the CDR3, the DNA is TGTGCCAGCAGCTTAGGACTAAAAGGCACAGATACGCAGTATTTT.